This T cell receptor (beta chain) was documented in a study of blood T cell repertoires in COVID-19. This clone was counted once. This CDR3 is built from 16 residues. V lost 1 base and J 0 bases, leaving 12 bases between the germline ends. Per the germline V gene, CDR1 is MGHRA and CDR2 is YSYEKL. Assay: immunoSEQ multiplex PCR; the TCRdb copy retains only in-frame clones and omits some. The sample shows roughly 250,000 clones, less than 85% of them seen only once. Sequencing was performed on peripheral blood. This TCR was recovered from a woman of 80 years or more with active or convalescent COVID-19. This chain joins TRBV4-1 and TRBJ1-1; D possibly corresponds to TRBD1 (5 bases). CDR3 sequence: CASSQGVGGMNTEAFF. As DNA, the CDR3 is TGCGCCAGCAGCCAAGGGGTGGGGGGGATGAACACTGAAGCTTTCTTT.